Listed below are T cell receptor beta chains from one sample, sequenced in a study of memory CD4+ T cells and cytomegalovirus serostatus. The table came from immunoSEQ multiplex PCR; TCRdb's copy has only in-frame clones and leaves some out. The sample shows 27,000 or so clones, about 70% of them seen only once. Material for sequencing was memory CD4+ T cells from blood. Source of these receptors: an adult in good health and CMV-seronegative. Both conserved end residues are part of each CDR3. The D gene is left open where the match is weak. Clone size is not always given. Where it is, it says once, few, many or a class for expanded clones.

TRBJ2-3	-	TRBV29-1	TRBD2	TGCAGCGTTGAGGTCTCAGCGGGGCGCACAGATACGCAGTATTTT	CSVEVSAGRTDTQYF
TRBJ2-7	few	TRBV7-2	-	TGTGCCAGCAGCTTAGGGCAGGGTACCTACGAGCAGTACTTC	CASSLGQGTYEQYF
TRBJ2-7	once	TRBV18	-	TGTGCCAGCTCACCACCCGGCTACGAGCAGTACTTC	CASSPPGYEQYF
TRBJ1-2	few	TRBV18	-	TGTGCCAGCTCACCACCCCAGGGGACGATCTATGGCTACACCTTC	CASSPPQGTIYGYTF
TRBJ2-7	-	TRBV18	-	TGTGCCAGCTCACCATTGGGCTACGAGCAGTACTTC	CASSPLGYEQYF
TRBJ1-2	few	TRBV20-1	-	TGCAGTGCTAGAGGGCGGTATGGCTACACCTTC	CSARGRYGYTF
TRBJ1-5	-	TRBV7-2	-	TGTGCCAGCAGCTTAATGGGGGATAGCAATCAGCCCCAGCATTTT	CASSLMGDSNQPQHF
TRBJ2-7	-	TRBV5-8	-	TGTGCCAGCAGCTCGGACGGACCCTACGAGCAGTACTTC	CASSSDGPYEQYF
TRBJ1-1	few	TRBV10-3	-	TGTGCCATCAGTGATGCCCGCGTGGGGGGCCTCTCATATCTGCAGAACACTGAAGCTTTCTTT	CAISDARVGGLSYLQNTEAFF
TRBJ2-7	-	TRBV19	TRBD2	TGTGCCAGTCGGCGGGAGCGGGGGGGAAAGGAGGAGCAGTACTTC	CASRRERGGKEEQYF
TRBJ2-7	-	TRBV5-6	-	TGTGCCAGTACCTTCGATTTCGGGAGTAACTACGAGCAGTACTTC	CASTFDFGSNYEQYF
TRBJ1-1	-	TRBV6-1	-	TGTGCCAGCAGCCTCAGGGGTGACACTGAAGCTTTCTTT	CASSLRGDTEAFF
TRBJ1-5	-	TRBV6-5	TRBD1	TGTGCCAGCAGTTACACAGGGGTGTTGGGTCAGCCCCAGCATTTT	CASSYTGVLGQPQHF
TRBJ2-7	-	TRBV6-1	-	TGTGCCAGCAGTGAAGACTCCCGCAACGAGCAGTACTTC	CASSEDSRNEQYF
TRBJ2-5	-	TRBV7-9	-	TGTGCCAGCAGCTTAGGCAGGCTAGGGGCCCAAGAGACCCAGTACTTC	CASSLGRLGAQETQYF
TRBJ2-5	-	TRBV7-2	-	TGTGCCAGCAGCTTAGGCCTAGCGAGCTCCCGGCGGTACTTC	CASSLGLASSRRYF
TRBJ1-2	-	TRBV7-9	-	TGTGCCAGCAGCTTAAACGGGAACTATGGCTACACCTTC	CASSLNGNYGYTF
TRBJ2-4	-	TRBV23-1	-	TGCGCCAGCAGTCAATCGGGCCCGTTGCGGGACATTCAGTACTTC	CASSQSGPLRDIQYF
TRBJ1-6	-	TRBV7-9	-	TGTGCCAGCAGCTTACTAGACAGTTATTCACCCCTCCACTTT	CASSLLDSYSPLHF
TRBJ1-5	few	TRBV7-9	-	TGTGCCAGCAGCTTAGGAGCAGGGTCTAGGGATCAGCCCCAGCATTTT	CASSLGAGSRDQPQHF
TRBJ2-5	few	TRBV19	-	TGTGCCAGTAGTCCCGGACCCGGGGAGACCCAGTACTTC	CASSPGPGETQYF
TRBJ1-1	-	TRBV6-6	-	TGTGCCAGCAGTTACGCAGGGTTGGAAGCTTTCTTT	CASSYAGLEAFF
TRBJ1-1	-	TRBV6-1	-	TGTGCCAGCAGTGAAAAGGGAATGAACACTGAGGCTTTCTTT	CASSEKGMNTEAFF
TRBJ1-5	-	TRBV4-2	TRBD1	TGTGCCAGCAGCCATGACAGGGACTATAGCAATCAGCCCCAGCATTTT	CASSHDRDYSNQPQHF
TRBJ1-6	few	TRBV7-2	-	TGTGCCAGCAGCGGTCGGGACACGGGACGGGCCCTCCACTTT	CASSGRDTGRALHF
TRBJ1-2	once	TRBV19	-	TGTGCCAGTAGTACAACCCTTTACTTGGGGGATGGCTACACCTTC	CASSTTLYLGDGYTF
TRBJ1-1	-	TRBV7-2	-	TGTGCCAGCAGCCTCAGGCAGATGAACACTGAAGCTTTCTTT	CASSLRQMNTEAFF
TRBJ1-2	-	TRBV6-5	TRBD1	TGTGCCAGCAGGGTAGGGACAGGGGGAGGCTACACCTTC	CASRVGTGGGYTF
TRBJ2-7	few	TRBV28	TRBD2	TGTGCCAGCAGTTTACAGATAGCGGGAGGGATAGGCTACGAGCAGTACTTC	CASSLQIAGGIGYEQYF
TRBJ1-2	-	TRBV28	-	TGTGCCAGCACTCCGGCCGGGCAGTTTGGGTTCGACTATGGCTACACCTTC	CASTPAGQFGFDYGYTF
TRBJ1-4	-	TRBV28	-	TGTGCCAGCAGTTTCGGGGCATATGAAAAACTGTTTTTT	CASSFGAYEKLFF
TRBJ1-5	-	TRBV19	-	TGTGCCAGTAATATACAGGGACAGCCCCAGCATTTT	CASNIQGQPQHF
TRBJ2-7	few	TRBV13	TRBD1	TGTGCCAGCAGCTCAGCCGGGACAGGAAGAACCTACGAGCAGTACTTC	CASSSAGTGRTYEQYF
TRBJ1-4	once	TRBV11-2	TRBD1	TGTGCCAGCAGACGACTCGGGACAGGGACAACTAATGAAAAACTGTTTTTT	CASRRLGTGTTNEKLFF
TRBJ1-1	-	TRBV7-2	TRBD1	TGTGCCAGCAGCTCCAACAGGGGGGCTGACACTGAAGCTTTCTTT	CASSSNRGADTEAFF
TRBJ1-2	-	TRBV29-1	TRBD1	TGCAGCGTGAACCGGGACAGACAAAACTATGGCTACACCTTC	CSVNRDRQNYGYTF
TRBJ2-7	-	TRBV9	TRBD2	TGTGCCAGCAGCGTGGGCCCCCCCATAGCGGGGGGTCACTACGAGCAGTACTTC	CASSVGPPIAGGHYEQYF
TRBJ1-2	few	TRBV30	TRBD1	TGTGCCTGGAGTGTAACAGGGGCTGGAGGCTACACCTTC	CAWSVTGAGGYTF
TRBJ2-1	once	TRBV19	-	TGTGCCAGTAGATCGCTTAGCTCCTACAATGAGCAGTTCTTC	CASRSLSSYNEQFF
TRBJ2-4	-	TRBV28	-	TGTGCCAGCACCACCCCAACAGGGAATCTAGCCAAAAACATTCAGTACTTC	CASTTPTGNLAKNIQYF
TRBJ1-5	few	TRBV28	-	TGTGCCAGCAGTCCCGCAGGGGAAAATCAGCCCCAGCATTTT	CASSPAGENQPQHF
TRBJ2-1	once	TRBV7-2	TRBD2	TGTGCCAGCAGCCCCCGGACTAGCGGGAGATACAATGAGCAGTTCTTC	CASSPRTSGRYNEQFF
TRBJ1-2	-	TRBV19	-	TGTGCCAGTTCGAACCCCGGGCCTTACTATGGCTACACCTTC	CASSNPGPYYGYTF
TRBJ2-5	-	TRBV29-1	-	TGCAGCTGCTTGGAGGGGGGGCGAGAGACCCAGTACTTC	CSCLEGGRETQYF
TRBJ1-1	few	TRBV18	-	TGTGCCAGCTCAACGGGTACAGCGAACACTGAAGCTTTCTTT	CASSTGTANTEAFF
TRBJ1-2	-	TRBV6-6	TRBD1	TGTGCCAGCAGTTACGGCGACAGGGCCGATGGCTACACCTTC	CASSYGDRADGYTF
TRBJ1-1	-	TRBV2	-	TGTGCCAGCGAGGGACTGTTGAACACTGAAGCTTTCTTT	CASEGLLNTEAFF
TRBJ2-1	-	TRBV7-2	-	TGTGCCAGCAGCCTGCTAGGTTCCTACAATGAGCAGTTCTTC	CASSLLGSYNEQFF
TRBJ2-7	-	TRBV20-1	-	TGCAGTGCTAGGCACAAGTACGAGCAGTACTTC	CSARHKYEQYF